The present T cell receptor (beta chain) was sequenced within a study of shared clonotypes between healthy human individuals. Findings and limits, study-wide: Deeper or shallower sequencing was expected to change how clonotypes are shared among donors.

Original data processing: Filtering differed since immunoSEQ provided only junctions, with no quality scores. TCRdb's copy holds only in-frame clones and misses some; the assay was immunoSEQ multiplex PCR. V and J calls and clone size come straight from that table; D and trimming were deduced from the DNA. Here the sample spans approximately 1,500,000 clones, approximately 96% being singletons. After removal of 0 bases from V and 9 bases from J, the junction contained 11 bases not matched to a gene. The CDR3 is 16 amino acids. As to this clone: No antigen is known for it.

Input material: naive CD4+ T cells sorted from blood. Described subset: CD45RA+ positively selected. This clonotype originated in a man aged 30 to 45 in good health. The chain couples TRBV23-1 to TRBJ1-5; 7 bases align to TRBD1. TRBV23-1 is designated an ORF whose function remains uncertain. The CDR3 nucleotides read TGCGCCAGCAGTCAATCAGAAGACAGGGACGAAGGGCCCCAGCATTTT. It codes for CASSQSEDRDEGPQHF.